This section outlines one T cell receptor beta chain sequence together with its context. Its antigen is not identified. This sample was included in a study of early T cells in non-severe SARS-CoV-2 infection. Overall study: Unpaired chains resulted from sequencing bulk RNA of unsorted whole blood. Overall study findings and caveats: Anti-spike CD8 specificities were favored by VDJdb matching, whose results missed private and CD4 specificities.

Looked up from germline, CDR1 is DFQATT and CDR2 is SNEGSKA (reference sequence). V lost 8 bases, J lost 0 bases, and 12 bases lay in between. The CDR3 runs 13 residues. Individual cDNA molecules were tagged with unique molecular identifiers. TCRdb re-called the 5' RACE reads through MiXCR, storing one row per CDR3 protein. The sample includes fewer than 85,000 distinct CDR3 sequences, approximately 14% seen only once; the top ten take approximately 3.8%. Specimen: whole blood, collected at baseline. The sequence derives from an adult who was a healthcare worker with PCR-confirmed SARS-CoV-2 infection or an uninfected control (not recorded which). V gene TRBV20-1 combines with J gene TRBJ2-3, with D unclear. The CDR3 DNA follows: TGCAGTCCAAAAGATCCTAGCACAGATACGCAGTATTTT. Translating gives CSPKDPSTDTQYF.